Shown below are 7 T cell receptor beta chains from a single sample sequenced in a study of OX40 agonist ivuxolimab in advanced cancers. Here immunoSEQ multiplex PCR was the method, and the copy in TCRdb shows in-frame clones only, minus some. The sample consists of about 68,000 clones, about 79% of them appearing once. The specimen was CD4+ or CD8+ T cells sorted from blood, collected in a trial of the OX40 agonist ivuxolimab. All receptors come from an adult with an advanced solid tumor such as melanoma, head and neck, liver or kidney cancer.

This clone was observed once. The CDR3 sequence: CASSFGPYNEQFF. The DNA of the CDR3 is TGTGCCAGCAGCTTCGGACCATACAATGAGCAGTTCTTC. V is TRBV7-6 and J is TRBJ2-1, with D unresolved. V lost 3 bases to trimming and J lost 4 bases, with 7 bases between them. This CDR3 region has 13 residues. Germline assignment: CDR1 SGHVS and CDR2 FNYEAQ.

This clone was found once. This CDR3 is CASSLETGPNEKLFF. The CDR3 nucleotides are TGCGCCAGCAGCTTGGAGACAGGGCCTAATGAAAAACTGTTTTTT. The rearrangement links TRBV5-1 to TRBJ1-4, with TRBD1 matching over 7 bases. V gave up 0 bases and J gave up 3 bases; unmatched junction bases: 2. CDR1 and CDR2 (germline): SGHRS, YFSETQ. The CDR3 spans 15 residues.

CDR3 sequence: CASSLVTGDSYGYTF. In DNA, the CDR3 is TGTGCCAGCAGCTTAGTTACAGGGGATAGCTATGGCTACACCTTC. The rearrangement links TRBV7-8 to TRBJ1-2, with 7 positions matching TRBD1. Germline trimming cut 1 base from V and 4 bases from J; bases unmatched to any gene: 6. Germline-derived CDR1 and CDR2 are SGHVS and FQNEAQ. The CDR3 covers 15 residues. The variable domain in full, with the rest retrieved from reference TRBV7-8 and TRBJ1-2, is GAGVSQSPRYKVAKRGQDVALRCDPISGHVSLFWYQQALGQGPEFLTYFQNEAQLDKSGLPSDRFFAERPEGSVSTLKIQRTQQEDSAVYLCASSLVTGDSYGYTFGSGTRLTVV.

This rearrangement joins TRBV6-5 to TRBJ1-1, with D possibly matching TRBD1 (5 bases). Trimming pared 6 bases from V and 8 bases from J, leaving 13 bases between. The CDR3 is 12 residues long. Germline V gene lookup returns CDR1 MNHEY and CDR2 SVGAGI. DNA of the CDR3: TGTGCCAGCAGCCCTGACAGTGGAGAAGCTTTCTTT. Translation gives CASSPDSGEAFF.

The CDR3 loop reads CASSPIAGELFF. The CDR3 bases are TGTGCCAGCAGCCCCATAGCCGGGGAGCTGTTTTTT. The genes are TRBV5-4 and TRBJ2-2, with D unresolved. This CDR3 has 12 residues. V lost 4 bases and J 6 bases, leaving 7 bases between the germline ends. Germline CDR1 reads SGHNT; CDR2 reads YYREEE (reference sequence).

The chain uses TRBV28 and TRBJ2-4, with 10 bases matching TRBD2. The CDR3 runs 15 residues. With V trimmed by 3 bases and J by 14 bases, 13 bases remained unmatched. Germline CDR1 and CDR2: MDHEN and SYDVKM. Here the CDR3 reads CASSFVAGGPAQEYF. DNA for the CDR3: TGTGCCAGCAGTTTCGTAGCGGGAGGACCTGCCCAAGAGTACTTC.

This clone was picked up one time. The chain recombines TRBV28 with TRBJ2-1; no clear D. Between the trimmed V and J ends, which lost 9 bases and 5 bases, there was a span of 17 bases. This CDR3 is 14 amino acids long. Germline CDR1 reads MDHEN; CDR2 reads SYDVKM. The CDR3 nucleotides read TGTGCCAGAATTCGCCGGGTCCCCAACAATGAGCAGTTCTTC. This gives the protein CARIRRVPNNEQFF.